This TCR beta chain was sequenced for a study of identical twins. This clonotype was seen only a few times. The target antigen is unknown. Each CDR3 protein is one row after TCRdb ran MiXCR on the 5' RACE reads. The sample lists about 530,000 distinct CDR3 sequences, around 22% occurring once. Study-wide findings and caveats: Models underestimated out-of-frame TCR alpha sharing in monozygotic twins. Whereas memory repertoires showed no such difference, abundant cord blood beta clonotypes carried fewer insertions. Invariant MAIT and iNKT cells may have partly biased zero-insertion analyses.

A further study also used this sample, focusing on yellow fever vaccine responses in identical twins.

The receptor was derived from a woman under 30 in good health. Sequencing used CD4+ T cells sorted from blood.

The CDR3 DNA follows: TGTGCCAGCAGCTTAGCGGGGACGACCTCCTACGAGCAGTACTTC. Its protein product is CASSLAGTTSYEQYF. V gene TRBV11-1 combines with J gene TRBJ2-7, with D perhaps TRBD1 or TRBD2 (5 bases each). Trimming left V 0 bases short and J 0 bases short, with 9 bases between. The V gene's germline CDR1 is SGHAT and CDR2 FQDESV (reference sequence). The CDR3 extends over 15 amino acids.